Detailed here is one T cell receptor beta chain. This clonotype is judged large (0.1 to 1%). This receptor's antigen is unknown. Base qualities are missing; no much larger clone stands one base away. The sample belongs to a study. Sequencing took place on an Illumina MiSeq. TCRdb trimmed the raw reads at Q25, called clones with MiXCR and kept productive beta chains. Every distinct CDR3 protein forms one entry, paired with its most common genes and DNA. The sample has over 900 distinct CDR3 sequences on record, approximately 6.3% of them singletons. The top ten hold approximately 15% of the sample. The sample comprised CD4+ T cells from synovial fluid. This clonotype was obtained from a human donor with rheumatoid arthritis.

Here is the DNA: TGTGCCAGCAGTTACCTGGGGGGTTCTTACAATGAGCAGTTCTTC. Protein translation: CASSYLGGSYNEQFF. The rearrangement joined TRBV6-5 to TRBJ2-1; TRBD2 is a weak D gene call, 6 bases matching. The CDR3, from cysteine to phenylalanine, totals 15 residues. The read is trimmed to its CDR3 DNA, 45 bases read in frame from base 1. The germline V gene specifies MNHEY as CDR1 and SVGAGI as CDR2. V sheds 2 bases and J sheds 4 bases, leaving 12 bases between their ends.